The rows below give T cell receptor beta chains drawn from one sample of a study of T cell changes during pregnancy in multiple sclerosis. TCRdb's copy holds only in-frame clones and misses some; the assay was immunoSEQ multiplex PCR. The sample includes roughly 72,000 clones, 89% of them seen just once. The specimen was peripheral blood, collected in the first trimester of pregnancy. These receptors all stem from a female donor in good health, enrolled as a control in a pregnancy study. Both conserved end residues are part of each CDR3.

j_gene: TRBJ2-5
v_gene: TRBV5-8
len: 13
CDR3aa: CASQSGTRETQYF

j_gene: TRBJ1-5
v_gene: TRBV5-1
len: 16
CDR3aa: CASSLSPGGFGQPQHF

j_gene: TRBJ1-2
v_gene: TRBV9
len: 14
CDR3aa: CASSVGTGVYGYTF

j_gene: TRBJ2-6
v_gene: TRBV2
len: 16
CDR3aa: CASSYEQGVGANVLTF

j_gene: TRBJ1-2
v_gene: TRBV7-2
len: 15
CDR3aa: CASSLGVDRVYGYTF

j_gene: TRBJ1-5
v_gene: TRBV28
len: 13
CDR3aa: CASILRGGQPQHF

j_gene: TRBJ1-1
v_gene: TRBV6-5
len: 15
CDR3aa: CASSPSLSPNTEAFF

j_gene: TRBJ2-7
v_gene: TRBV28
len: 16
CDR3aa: CASSHGLAGGSHEQYF

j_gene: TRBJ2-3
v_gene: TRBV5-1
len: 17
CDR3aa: CASSSPTSGASTDTQYF

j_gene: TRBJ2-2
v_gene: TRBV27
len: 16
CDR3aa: CASSPTPRGRGGELFF

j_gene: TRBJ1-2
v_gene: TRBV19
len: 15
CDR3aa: CASCKYRCANYGYTF

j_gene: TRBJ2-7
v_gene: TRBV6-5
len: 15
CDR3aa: CASSYSGTGSDEQYF

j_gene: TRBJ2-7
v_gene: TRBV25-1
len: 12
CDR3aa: CASSEGINEQYF

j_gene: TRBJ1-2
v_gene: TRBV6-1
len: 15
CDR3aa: CASSGLGQGALGYTF

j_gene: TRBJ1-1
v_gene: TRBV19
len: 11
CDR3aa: CASGGNTEAFF

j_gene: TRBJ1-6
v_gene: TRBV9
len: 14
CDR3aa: CASSVSGGESPLHF

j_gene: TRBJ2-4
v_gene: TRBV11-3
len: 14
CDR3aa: CASSLVSWQNIQYF

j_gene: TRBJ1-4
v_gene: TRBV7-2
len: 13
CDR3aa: CASSKRQAEKLFF

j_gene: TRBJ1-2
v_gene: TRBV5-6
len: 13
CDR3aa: CASSLTGVAGYTF

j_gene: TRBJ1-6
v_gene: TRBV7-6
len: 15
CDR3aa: CASSPWDRLNSPLHF

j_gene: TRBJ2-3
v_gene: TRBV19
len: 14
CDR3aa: CASSSDRASDTQYF

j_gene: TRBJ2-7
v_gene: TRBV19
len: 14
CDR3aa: CASRKREGIDEQYF

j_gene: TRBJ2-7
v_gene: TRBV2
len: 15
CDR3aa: CASRPDRLEGYEQYF

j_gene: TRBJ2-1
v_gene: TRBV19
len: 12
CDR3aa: CASSTTMNEQFF

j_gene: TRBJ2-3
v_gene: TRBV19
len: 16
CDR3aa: CASRQTGTSETDTQYF

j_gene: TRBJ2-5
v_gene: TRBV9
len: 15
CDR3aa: CASSVEAGVRETQYF

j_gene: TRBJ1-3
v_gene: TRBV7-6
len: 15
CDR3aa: CASSLSDSSGNTIYF

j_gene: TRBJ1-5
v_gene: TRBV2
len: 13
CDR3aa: CASSVSRNQPQHF

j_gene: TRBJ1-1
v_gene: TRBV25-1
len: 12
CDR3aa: CASSEPGTEAFF

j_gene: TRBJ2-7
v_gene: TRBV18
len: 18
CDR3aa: CASSPKLSSSGVSYEQYF

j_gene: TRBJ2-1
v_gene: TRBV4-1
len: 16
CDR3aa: CASSQGPSGGGNEQFF

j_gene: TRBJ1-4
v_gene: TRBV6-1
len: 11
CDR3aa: CASREVEKLFF

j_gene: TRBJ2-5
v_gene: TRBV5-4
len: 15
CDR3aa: CASSRTGGYQETQYF

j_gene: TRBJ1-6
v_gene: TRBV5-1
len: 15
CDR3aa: CASSPGQGANSPLHF

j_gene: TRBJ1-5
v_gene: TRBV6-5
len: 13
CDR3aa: CASSRQGDQPQHF

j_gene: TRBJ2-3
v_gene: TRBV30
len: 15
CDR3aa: CAWSRLAGETDTQYF

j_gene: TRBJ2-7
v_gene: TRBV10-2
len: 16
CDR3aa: CASSDVLAEGTYEQYF

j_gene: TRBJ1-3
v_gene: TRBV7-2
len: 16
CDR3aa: CASSLVQGTGGNTIYF

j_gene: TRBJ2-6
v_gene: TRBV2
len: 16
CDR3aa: CASSVQGRSGANVLTF

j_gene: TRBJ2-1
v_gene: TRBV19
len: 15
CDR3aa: CASNGGRAGSHEQFF

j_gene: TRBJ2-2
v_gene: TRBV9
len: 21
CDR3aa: CASSVAVWWAVYLLDAGELFF

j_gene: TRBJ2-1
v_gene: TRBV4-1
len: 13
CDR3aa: CASSQDYDGEQFF

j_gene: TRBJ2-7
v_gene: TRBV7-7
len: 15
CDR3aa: CASSFKRQGSYEQYF

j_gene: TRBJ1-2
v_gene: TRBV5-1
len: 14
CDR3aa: CASSLTGGNYGYTF

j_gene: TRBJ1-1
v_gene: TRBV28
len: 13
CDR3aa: CASSFSTPRRAFF

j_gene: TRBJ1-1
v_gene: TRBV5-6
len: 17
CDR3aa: CASSLTYGQEMNTEAFF

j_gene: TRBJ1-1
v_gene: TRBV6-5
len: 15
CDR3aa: CASSLRRQGNTEAFF

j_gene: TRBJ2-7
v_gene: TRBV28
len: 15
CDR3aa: CASRTYQGNLYEQYF

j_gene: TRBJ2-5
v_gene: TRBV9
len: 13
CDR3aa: CASYRDSQETQYF

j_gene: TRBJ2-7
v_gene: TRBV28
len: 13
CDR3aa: CATRGGLLHEQYF

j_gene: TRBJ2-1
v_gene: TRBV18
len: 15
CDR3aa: CASSPLAGGVDEQFF

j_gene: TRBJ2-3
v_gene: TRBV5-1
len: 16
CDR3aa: CASSLVVGGAADTQYF

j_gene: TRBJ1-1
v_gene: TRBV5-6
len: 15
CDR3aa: CASSRWHSGNTEAFF

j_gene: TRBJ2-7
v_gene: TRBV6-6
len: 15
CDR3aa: CASNPRTALSYEQYF

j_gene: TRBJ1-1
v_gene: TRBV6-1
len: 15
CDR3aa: CASSEASGGRTEAFF

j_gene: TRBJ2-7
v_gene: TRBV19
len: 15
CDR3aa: CASSISGQGAYEQYF

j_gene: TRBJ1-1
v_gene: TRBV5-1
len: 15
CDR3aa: CASSLSHVQGTEAFF

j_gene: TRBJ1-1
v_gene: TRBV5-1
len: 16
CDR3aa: CASSSVNQGGNTEAFF

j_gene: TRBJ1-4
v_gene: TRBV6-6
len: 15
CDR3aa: CASSSTGTSREKLFF

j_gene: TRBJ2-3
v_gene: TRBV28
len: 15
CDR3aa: CASSTPGLVTDTQYF